This TCR beta chain was recovered during a study of shared clonotypes between healthy human individuals. The CDR3 length is 12 residues. The V gene's germline CDR1 is MRHNA and CDR2 SNTAGT. V was trimmed by 6 bases and J by 2 bases, leaving 8 bases between them. Terminally differentiated effector memory CD45RA+ cells were excluded from the naive CD8 cells, which were CD45RO-negative and positively selected for CCR7. This table comes from immunoSEQ multiplex PCR, and its TCRdb copy is limited to in-frame clones, with some not included. The table records some 1,900,000 clones, around 96% of them present only once.

Sequencing was done on a sample of naive CD8+ T cells sorted from blood. The chain employs TRBV6-4 and TRBJ2-7; D perhaps matches TRBD2 (5 bases). This receptor was obtained from a man in his late teens or twenties in good health. CDR3 residues: CASRMEAYEQYF. The CDR3 DNA is TGTGCCAGCAGGATGGAGGCCTACGAGCAGTACTTC.